The 13 T cell receptor beta chains below were found in one sample sequenced in a study of molecular identifiers for immune sequencing clone quantification. One entry per CDR3 protein, called by TCRdb with MiXCR from the PCR reads. The data show about 640,000 distinct CDR3 sequences, roughly 21% seen once. What was sequenced was naive CD8+ T cells from blood, with Jurkat cell RNA spiked in. The subset here: FACS-sorted CD8+CD4-CCR7+CD45RA+ naive T cells. Receptor source: a human donor in good health. Some libraries in this study had Jurkat cell RNA spiked in.

The chain is built from TRBV7-8 and TRBJ1-4; weak D call: TRBD1 (6 bases). In germline, CDR1 is SGHVS, CDR2 FQNEAQ. The CDR3 consists of 15 residues. V dropped 1 base and J dropped 6 bases, with 12 bases sitting between them. CDR3 nucleotide sequence: TGTGCCAGCAGCTTAGGTTGGACAGACGATGAAAAACTGTTTTTT. It encodes CASSLGWTDDEKLFF.

A note on this clonotype: This likely comes from a read error, as the CDR3 has no conserved phenylalanine or tryptophan at its end. V gene TRBV12-3 or TRBV12-4 combines with J gene TRBJ2-1; D may correspond to TRBD1 or TRBD2 (5 bases each). This CDR3 contains 18 residues. Trimming took 8 bases from V and 1 from J, leaving 24 bases between them. The CDR3 region has the DNA TGTGCCAGCGGCAGGGAGATGCTAGACTCTAGGTCCTACAATGAGCAGTTCCTC. Translating it yields CASGREMLDSRSYNEQFL.

A word on this clonotype: This clone may be a read error of a much larger clone one base away. The rearrangement joins TRBV9 to TRBJ2-7, with D unresolved. Germline assignment: CDR1 SGDLS and CDR2 YYNGEE. V lost 3 bases, J lost 7 bases, and 14 bases lay in between. The CDR3 is made up of 13 amino acids. CDR3 in DNA: TGTGCCAGCAGCGGGGGATGCACTACGGAGCAGTACTTC. This translates into CASSGGCTTEQYF.

This clonotype has just a few counts. This could be a read error, since a much larger clone is one nucleotide away. The chain uses TRBV11-2 and TRBJ1-1; D is undetermined. V gave up 3 bases and J gave up 5 bases, with 7 bases separating them. The CDR3 consists of 12 residues. The germline V gene encodes CDR1 SGHAT and CDR2 FQNNGV. The CDR3 sequence: CASSFSETEAFF. The CDR3 DNA sequence: TGTGCCAGCAGCTTCTCGGAGACTGAAGCTTTCTTT.

This clonotype was counted between two and nine times. This sequence joins TRBV18 and TRBJ2-1; no firm D call. From germline, CDR1 is KGHSH and CDR2 LQKENI. Trimming removed 0 bases at V and 3 bases at J, with 18 bases between. This CDR3 has 18 residues. The CDR3 sequence: CASSPPSSGVVFYNEQFF. CDR3 bases: TGTGCCAGCTCACCACCGAGTTCGGGTGTCGTCTTCTACAATGAGCAGTTCTTC.

A single count supports this clonotype. This rearrangement joins TRBV20-1 to TRBJ2-7, with TRBD2 as a possible D gene (5 bases). Deletions cut 3 bases from V and 6 bases from J, with 18 bases between. The germline V gene encodes CDR1 DFQATT and CDR2 SNEGSKA (reference sequence). The CDR3 length is 14 residues. CDR3 sequence: CSASFRVGASEQYF. The CDR3 nucleotides read TGCAGTGCTAGTTTTCGTGTGGGAGCCTCCGAGCAGTACTTC.

This clonotype appeared many times. This chain uses TRBV7-2 with TRBJ2-7; D gene unclear. Looked up from germline, CDR1 is SGHTA and CDR2 is FQGNSA. Trimming removed 5 bases at V and 3 bases at J, with 14 bases between. The CDR3 has 14 amino acids. CDR3 DNA: TGTGCCAGCAGCCCCCTGGACGGTATCTACGAGCAGTACTTC. It yields the protein CASSPLDGIYEQYF.

This clonotype showed up many times. The chain is built from TRBV5-6 and TRBJ2-7, with D possibly matching TRBD1 (5 bases). V was cut by 0 bases and J by 5 bases, with 18 bases left in between. Per germline, CDR1 SGHDT and CDR2 YYEEEE. The CDR3 extends over 16 amino acids. CDR3 loop: CASSLAQGELVDEQYF. For the CDR3, the DNA is TGTGCCAGCAGCTTGGCCCAGGGTGAGTTAGTCGACGAGCAGTACTTC. Variable domain in full (rest from reference TRBV5-6 and TRBJ2-7): DAGVTQSPTHLIKTRGQQVTLRCSPKSGHDTVSWYQQALGQGPQFIFQYYEEEERQRGNFPDRFSGHQFPNYSSELNVNALLLGDSALYLCASSLAQGELVDEQYFGPGTRLTVT.

This clonotype was picked up many times. The V call is TRBV9, the J call TRBJ2-1; TRBD1 matches at 7 bases. V was clipped by 3 bases and J by 7 bases; unmatched bases: 13. This CDR3 comprises 16 residues. Germline values: CDR1 SGDLS, CDR2 YYNGEE. The CDR3 reads CASSGDREALRNEQFF. Here the CDR3 DNA reads TGTGCCAGCAGCGGCGACAGGGAAGCTTTGAGGAATGAGCAGTTCTTC.

This clonotype was recorded many times. V is TRBV30 and J is TRBJ2-7, with 7 bases that match TRBD2. CDR1 is GTSNPN, CDR2 SVGIG, per germline (reference sequence). There are 12 residues in the CDR3. Trimming at V came to 6 bases and at J to 3 bases, leaving 5 bases not matched to a gene. The CDR3 DNA reads as TGTGCCTGTACTCTAGCGGACTACGAGCAGTACTTC. Protein product: CACTLADYEQYF.

As to this clonotype: A much larger clone lies one base from this, so it may be a read error. The V and J genes are TRBV7-9 and TRBJ2-3, with D possibly matching TRBD2 (6 bases). Germline loops: CDR1 SEHNR, CDR2 FQNEAQ (reference sequence). V shed 2 bases and J shed 2 bases, with 14 bases lying between them. This CDR3 has 16 amino acids. The CDR3 region is CASSLSPGEHTDTQYF. CDR3 sequence (DNA): TGTGCCAGCAGCTTAAGCCCGGGAGAGCACACAGATACGCAGTATTTT.

The rearrangement uses TRBV27 and TRBJ1-2, with D perhaps matching TRBD1 (5 bases). Germline CDR1 MNHEY, CDR2 SMNVEV (reference sequence). The CDR3 totals 13 residues. Trimming took 10 bases from V and 1 from J, leaving 13 bases between them. The CDR3 DNA reads TGTGCCACCACGCGGGGCGATAACTATGGCTACACCTTC. Its protein product is CATTRGDNYGYTF.

This chain links TRBV7-9 with TRBJ1-6; D perhaps matches TRBD1 (6 bases). This CDR3 contains 16 residues. V gave up 1 base and J gave up 7 bases, with 14 bases separating them. CDR1 and CDR2 from the germline V gene are SEHNR and FQNEAQ (reference sequence). CDR3 nucleotides: TGTGCCAGCAGCTTAGAAAGAGAACAGGGAAATTCACCCCTCCACTTT. Protein sequence: CASSLEREQGNSPLHF.